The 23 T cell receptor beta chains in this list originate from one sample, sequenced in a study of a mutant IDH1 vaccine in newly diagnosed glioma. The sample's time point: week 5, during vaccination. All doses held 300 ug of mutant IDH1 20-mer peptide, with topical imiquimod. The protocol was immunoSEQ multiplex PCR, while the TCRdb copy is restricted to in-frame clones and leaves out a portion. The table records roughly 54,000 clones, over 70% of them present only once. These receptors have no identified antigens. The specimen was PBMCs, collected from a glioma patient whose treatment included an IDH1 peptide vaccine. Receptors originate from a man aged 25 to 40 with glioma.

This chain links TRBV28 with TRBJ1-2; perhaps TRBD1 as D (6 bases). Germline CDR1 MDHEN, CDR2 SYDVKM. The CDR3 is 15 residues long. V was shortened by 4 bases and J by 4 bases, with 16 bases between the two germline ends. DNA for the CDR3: TGTGCCAGCAGTTCCCCCTGGACAGCGCGCTATGGCTACACCTTC. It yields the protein CASSSPWTARYGYTF.

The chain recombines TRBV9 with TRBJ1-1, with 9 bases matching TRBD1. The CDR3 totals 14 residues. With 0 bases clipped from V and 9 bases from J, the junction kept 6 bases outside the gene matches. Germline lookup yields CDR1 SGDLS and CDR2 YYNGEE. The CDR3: CASSVDRTGEKAFF. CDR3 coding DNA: TGTGCCAGCAGCGTAGATCGGACAGGGGAAAAAGCTTTCTTT.

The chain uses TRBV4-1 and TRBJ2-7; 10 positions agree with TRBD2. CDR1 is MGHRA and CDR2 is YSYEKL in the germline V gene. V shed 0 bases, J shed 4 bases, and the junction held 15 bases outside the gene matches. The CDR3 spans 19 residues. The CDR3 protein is CASSQDLLSGQREGYEQYF. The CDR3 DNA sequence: TGCGCCAGCAGCCAAGATCTTTTATCTGGCCAGCGGGAGGGGTACGAGCAGTACTTC.

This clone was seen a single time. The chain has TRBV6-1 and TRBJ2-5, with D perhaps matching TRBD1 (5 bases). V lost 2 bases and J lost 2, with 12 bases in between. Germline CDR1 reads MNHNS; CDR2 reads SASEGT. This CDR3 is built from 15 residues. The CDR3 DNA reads TGTGCCAGCAGTGAAATTTGGGGCTCTCAAGAGACCCAGTACTTC. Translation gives CASSEIWGSQETQYF.

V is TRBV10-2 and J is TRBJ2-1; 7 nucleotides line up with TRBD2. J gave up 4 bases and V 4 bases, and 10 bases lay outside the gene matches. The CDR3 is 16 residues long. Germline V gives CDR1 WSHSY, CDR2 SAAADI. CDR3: CASSVASSGVYNEQFF. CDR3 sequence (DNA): TGCGCCAGCAGTGTTGCCTCCAGCGGGGTATACAATGAGCAGTTCTTC.

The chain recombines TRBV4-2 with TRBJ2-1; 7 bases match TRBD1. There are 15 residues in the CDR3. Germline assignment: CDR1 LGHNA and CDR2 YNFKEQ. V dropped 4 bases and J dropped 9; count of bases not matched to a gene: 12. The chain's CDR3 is CASSPSRGTVGEQFF. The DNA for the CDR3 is TGTGCCAGCAGCCCATCTAGGGGGACAGTCGGTGAGCAGTTCTTC.

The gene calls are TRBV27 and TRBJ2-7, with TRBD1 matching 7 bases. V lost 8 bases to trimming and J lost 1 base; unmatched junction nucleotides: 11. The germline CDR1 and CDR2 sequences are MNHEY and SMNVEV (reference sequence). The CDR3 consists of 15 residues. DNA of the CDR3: TGTGCCAGCGGCTTAGCCGGGACAGCATCCTACGAGCAGTACTTC. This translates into CASGLAGTASYEQYF.

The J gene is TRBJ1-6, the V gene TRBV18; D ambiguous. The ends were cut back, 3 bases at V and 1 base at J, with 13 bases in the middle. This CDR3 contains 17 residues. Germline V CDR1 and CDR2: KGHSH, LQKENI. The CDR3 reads CASSPLPEVSYNSPLHF. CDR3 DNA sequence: TGTGCCAGCTCACCGCTTCCCGAGGTATCCTATAATTCACCCCTCCACTTT. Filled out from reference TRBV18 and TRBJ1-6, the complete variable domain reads NAGVMQNPRHLVRRRGQEARLRCSPMKGHSHVYWYRQLPEEGLKFMVYLQKENIIDESGMPKERFSAEFPKEGPSILRIQQVVRGDSAAYFCASSPLPEVSYNSPLHFGNGTRLTVT.

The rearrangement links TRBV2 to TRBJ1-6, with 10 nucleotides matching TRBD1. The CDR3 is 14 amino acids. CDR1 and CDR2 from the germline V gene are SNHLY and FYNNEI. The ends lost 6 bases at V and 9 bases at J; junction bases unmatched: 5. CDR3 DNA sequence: TGTGCCAGCAGGCGACAGGGGGCAGGTTCACCCCTCCACTTT. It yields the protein CASRRQGAGSPLHF.

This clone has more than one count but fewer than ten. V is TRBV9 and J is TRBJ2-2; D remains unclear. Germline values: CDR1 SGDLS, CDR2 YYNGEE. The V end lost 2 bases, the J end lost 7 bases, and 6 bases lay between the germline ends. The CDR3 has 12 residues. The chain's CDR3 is CASSVSHGELFF. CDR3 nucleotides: TGTGCCAGCAGCGTTAGCCACGGGGAGCTGTTTTTT.

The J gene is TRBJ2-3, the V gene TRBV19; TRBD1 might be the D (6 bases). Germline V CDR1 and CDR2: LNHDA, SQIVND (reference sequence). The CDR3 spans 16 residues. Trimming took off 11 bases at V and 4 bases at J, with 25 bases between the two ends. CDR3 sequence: CAAEYFQQDSADTQYF. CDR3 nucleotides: TGTGCCGCCGAGTACTTCCAACAGGACAGTGCAGATACGCAGTATTTT.

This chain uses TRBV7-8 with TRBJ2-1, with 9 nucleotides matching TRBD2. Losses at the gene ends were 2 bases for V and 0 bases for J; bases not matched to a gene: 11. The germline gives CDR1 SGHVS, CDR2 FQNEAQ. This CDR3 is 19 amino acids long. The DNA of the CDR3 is TGTGCCAGCAGCTTAAAGGCTAGCGGGGTTACGATCTCCTACAATGAGCAGTTCTTC. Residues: CASSLKASGVTISYNEQFF. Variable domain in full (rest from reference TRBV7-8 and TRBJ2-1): GAGVSQSPRYKVAKRGQDVALRCDPISGHVSLFWYQQALGQGPEFLTYFQNEAQLDKSGLPSDRFFAERPEGSVSTLKIQRTQQEDSAVYLCASSLKASGVTISYNEQFFGPGTRLTVL.

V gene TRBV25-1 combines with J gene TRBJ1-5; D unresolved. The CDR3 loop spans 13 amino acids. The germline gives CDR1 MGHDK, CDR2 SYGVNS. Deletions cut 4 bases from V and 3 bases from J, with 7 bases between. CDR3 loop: CASSGGFNQPQHF. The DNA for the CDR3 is TGTGCCAGCAGTGGAGGGTTCAATCAGCCCCAGCATTTT.

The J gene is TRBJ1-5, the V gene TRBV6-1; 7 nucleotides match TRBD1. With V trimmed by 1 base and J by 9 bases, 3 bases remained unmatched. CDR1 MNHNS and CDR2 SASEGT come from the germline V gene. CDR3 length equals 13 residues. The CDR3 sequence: CASSEVGDRPQHF. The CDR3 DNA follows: TGTGCCAGCAGTGAAGTAGGGGACAGGCCCCAGCATTTT.

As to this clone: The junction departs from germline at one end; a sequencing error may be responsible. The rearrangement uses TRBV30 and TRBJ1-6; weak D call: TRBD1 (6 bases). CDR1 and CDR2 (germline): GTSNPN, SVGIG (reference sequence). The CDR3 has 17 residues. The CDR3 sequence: CTWSVPIQGTYNSPLHF. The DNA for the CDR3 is TGTACCTGGAGTGTACCGATTCAGGGGACCTATAATTCACCCCTCCACTTT.

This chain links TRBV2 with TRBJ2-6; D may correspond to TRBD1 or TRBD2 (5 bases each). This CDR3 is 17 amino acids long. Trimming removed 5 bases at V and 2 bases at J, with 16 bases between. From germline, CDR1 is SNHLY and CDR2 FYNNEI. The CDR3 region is CASSIQGRGAGANVLTF. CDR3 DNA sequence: TGTGCCAGCAGTATTCAGGGACGGGGTGCTGGGGCCAACGTCCTGACTTTC.

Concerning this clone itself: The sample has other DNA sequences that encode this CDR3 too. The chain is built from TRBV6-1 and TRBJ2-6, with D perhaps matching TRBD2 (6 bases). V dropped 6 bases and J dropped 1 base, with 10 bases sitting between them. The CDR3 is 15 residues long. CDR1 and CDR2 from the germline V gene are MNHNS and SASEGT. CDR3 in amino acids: CASRTGGSGANVLTF. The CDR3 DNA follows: TGTGCCAGCAGAACTGGGGGGTCTGGGGCCAACGTCCTGACTTTC.

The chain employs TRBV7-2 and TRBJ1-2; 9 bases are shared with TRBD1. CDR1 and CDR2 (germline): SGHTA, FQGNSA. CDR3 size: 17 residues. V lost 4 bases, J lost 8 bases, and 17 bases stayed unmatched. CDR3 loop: CASSYPRGDRVWYGYTF. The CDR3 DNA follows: TGTGCCAGCAGCTACCCCCGGGGGGACAGGGTTTGGTACGGCTACACCTTC.

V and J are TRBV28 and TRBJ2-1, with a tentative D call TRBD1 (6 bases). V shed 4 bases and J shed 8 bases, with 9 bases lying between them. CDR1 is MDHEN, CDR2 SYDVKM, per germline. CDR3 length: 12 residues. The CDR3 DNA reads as TGTGCCAGCAGTTCCTCAGGGGATGAGCAGTTCTTC. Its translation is CASSSSGDEQFF.

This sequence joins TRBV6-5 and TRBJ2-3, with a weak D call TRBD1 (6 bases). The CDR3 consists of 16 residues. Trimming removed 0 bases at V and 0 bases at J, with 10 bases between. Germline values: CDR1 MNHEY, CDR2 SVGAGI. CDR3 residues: CASSYSWGLSTDTQYF. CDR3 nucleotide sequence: TGTGCCAGCAGTTACTCCTGGGGGCTGAGCACAGATACGCAGTATTTT.

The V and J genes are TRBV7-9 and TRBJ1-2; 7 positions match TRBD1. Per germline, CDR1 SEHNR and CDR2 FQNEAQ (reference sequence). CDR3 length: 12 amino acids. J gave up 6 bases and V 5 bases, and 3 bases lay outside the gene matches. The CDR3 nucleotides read TGTGCCAGCAGCAGACAGGGAGATGGCTACACCTTC. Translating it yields CASSRQGDGYTF.

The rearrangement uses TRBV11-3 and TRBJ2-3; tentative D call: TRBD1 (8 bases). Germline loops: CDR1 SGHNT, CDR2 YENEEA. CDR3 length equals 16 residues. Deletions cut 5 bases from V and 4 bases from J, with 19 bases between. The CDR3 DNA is TGTGCCAGCAGCCACAGCGGGGCAGGGGGCCCAGATACGCAGTATTTT. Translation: CASSHSGAGGPDTQYF.

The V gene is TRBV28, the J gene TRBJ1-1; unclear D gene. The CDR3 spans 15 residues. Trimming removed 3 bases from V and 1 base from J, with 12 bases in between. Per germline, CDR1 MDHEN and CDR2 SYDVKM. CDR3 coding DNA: TGTGCCAGCAGTTTTCCTCCCGGTGGGAACACTGAAGCTTTCTTT. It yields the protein CASSFPPGGNTEAFF.